The rows below give T cell receptor beta chains drawn from one sample of a study of T cell repertoires in cytomegalovirus infection. Each CDR3 protein is one row after TCRdb ran MiXCR on the reads. The sample holds some 270,000 distinct CDR3 sequences; over 15% are singletons and the top ten take approximately 44%. Sample: CD8+ T cells from PBMCs. These receptors originate from a human donor in good health (CMV status not recorded). Some clones in this sample may be carry-over from other donors' samples. CDR3s include the opening cysteine and the closing phenylalanine or tryptophan. The D gene is left open where the match is weak. Some rows mark clone size as missing; the rest say once, few, many or name a class of expanded clone.

abundance	j_gene	v_gene	d_gene	CDR3aa	CDR3nt
NA	TRBJ2-5	TRBV28	TRBD1	CASQGALQETQYF	TGTGCCAGCCAGGGGGCGCTTCAAGAGACCCAGTACTTC
NA	TRBJ2-1	TRBV20-1	TRBD2	CSARDALAGGDNEQFF	TGCAGTGCTAGAGACGCACTAGCGGGGGGGGATAATGAGCAGTTCTTC
NA	TRBJ2-2	TRBV2	NA	CASSDLGNTGELFF	TGTGCCAGCAGCGACCTGGGGAACACCGGGGAGCTGTTTTTT
many	TRBJ2-7	TRBV7-2	NA	CASSFLLGSSYEQYF	TGTGCCAGCAGCTTCCTTCTCGGGAGCTCCTACGAGCAGTACTTC
NA	TRBJ2-7	TRBV6-6	TRBD2	CASSYIVEAGHEQYF	TGTGCCAGCAGTTACATCGTTGAAGCGGGGCACGAGCAGTACTTC
many	TRBJ1-4	TRBV7-9	NA	CASSLQNEKLFF	TGTGCCAGCAGCTTACAGAATGAAAAACTGTTTTTT
many	TRBJ2-3	TRBV28	NA	CASSFVIGGIRSSGDTDTQYF	TGTGCCAGCAGTTTCGTTATTGGCGGGATCCGCTCTTCGGGGGACACAGATACGCAGTATTTT
NA	TRBJ2-1	TRBV5-6	NA	CASSLYWTSYNEQFF	TGTGCCAGCAGCCTTTACTGGACCTCCTACAATGAGCAGTTCTTC
NA	TRBJ1-2	TRBV28	NA	CASSPGGTGNGYTF	TGTGCCAGCAGTCCCGGAGGGACGGGCAATGGCTACACCTTC
NA	TRBJ2-7	TRBV28	NA	CASSPRRRRDEQYF	TGTGCCAGCAGTCCCCGGAGGAGAAGGGACGAGCAGTACTTC
few	TRBJ2-1	TRBV12-3/TRBV12-4	TRBD2	CASSSPGLAGNEQFF	TGTGCCAGCAGTTCACCAGGACTAGCGGGTAATGAGCAGTTCTTC
NA	TRBJ1-6	TRBV2	NA	CASSEDSGHYNSPLHF	TGTGCCAGCAGTGAAGACAGCGGTCACTATAATTCACCCCTCCACTTT
few	TRBJ2-5	TRBV6-4	TRBD1	CASRDRGNQETQYF	TGTGCCAGCAGGGACAGGGGGAACCAAGAGACCCAGTACTTC
many	TRBJ2-1	TRBV6-2/TRBV6-3	NA	CASSPEVGSYNEQFF	TGTGCCAGCAGTCCAGAGGTTGGGTCCTACAATGAGCAGTTCTTC
few	TRBJ1-5	TRBV28	NA	CATAQDIANQPQHF	TGTGCCACCGCTCAGGATATAGCAAATCAGCCCCAGCATTTT
once	TRBJ1-5	TRBV24-1	NA	CATSEPQSNQPQHF	TGTGCCACCAGTGAACCACAGAGCAATCAGCCCCAGCATTTT
many	TRBJ2-1	TRBV7-6	NA	CASSPGVPAQTEGEQFF	TGTGCCAGCAGCCCAGGGGTCCCAGCTCAAACAGAGGGTGAGCAGTTCTTC
few	TRBJ1-2	TRBV2	NA	CASSENRNPYGYTF	TGTGCCAGCAGTGAAAACAGGAACCCCTATGGCTACACCTTC
NA	TRBJ2-1	TRBV29-1	NA	CSVDPSRALHEQFF	TGCAGCGTTGACCCTTCCAGGGCCCTACATGAGCAGTTCTTC
few	TRBJ2-1	TRBV6-6	NA	CASSYPRVGNEQFF	TGTGCCAGCAGTTACCCTCGGGTAGGCAATGAGCAGTTCTTC
NA	TRBJ2-7	TRBV7-9	NA	CASNPTGSYEQYF	TGTGCCAGCAACCCGACCGGCTCCTACGAGCAGTACTTC
NA	TRBJ2-6	TRBV5-1	TRBD1	CASSYRDRDSGANVLTF	TGCGCCAGCAGCTACCGGGACAGGGACTCTGGGGCCAACGTCCTGACTTTC
NA	TRBJ2-1	TRBV5-6	NA	CASSLGFRNEQFF	TGTGCCAGCAGCTTGGGTTTTCGAAATGAGCAGTTCTTC
many	TRBJ2-1	TRBV12-3/TRBV12-4	TRBD2	CASSSWTSGYGQFF	TGTGCCAGCAGCTCTTGGACTAGCGGCTACGGGCAGTTCTTC